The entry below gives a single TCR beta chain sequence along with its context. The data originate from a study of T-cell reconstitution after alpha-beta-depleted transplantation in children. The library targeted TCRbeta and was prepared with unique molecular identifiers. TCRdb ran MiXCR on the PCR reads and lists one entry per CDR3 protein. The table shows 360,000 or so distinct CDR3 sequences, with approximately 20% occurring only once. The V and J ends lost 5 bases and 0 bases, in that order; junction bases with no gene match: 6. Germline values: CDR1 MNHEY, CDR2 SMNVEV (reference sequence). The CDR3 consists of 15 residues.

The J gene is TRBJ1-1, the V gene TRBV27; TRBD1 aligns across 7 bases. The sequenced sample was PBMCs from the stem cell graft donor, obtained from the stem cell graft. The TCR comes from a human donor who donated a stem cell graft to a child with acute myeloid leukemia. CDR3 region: CASSLQGPLNTEAFF. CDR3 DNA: TGTGCCAGCAGTCTACAGGGGCCCCTGAACACTGAAGCTTTCTTT.